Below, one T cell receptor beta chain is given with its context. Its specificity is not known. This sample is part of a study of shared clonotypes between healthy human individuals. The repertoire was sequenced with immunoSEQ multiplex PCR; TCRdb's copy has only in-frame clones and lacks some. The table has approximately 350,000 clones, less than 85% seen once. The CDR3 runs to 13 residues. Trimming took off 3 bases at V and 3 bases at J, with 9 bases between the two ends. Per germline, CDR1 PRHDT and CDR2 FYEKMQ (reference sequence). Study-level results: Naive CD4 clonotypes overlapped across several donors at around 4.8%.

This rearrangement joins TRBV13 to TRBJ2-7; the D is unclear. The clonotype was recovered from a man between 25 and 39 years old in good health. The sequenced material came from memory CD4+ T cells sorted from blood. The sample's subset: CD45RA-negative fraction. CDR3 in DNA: TGTGCCAGCAGCTTTGAGTCAGTCTACGAGCAGTACTTC. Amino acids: CASSFESVYEQYF.